This T cell receptor beta chain originates from a study of T cells after yellow fever vaccination. Study-level results: It was a small share of clonotypes that appeared in both CD4 and CD8 compartments. Among primary-vaccination clones, most reappeared after the booster, at approximately 97% for CD4 and approximately 90% for CD8.

Via MiXCR, TCRdb re-called the 5' RACE reads, giving one row per CDR3 protein. Found here are 620,000 or so distinct CDR3 sequences, 9% to 15% of them singletons; the top ten hold more than 12%. Germline V gene sequence: CDR1 SGHRS, CDR2 YFSETQ. The V end was cut by 3 bases, the J end by 8 bases, with 21 bases between. This CDR3 comprises 15 residues. As regards this clonotype: The antigen is unknown.

The sample consisted of PBMCs, taken on the day of the yellow fever booster vaccination. The chain combines TRBV5-1 with TRBJ2-7; possibly TRBD1 for D (6 bases). This clonotype originated in a man aged 25-40 years who received the YFV17D yellow fever vaccine. CDR3 coding DNA: TGCGCCAGCAGCTCGGGACAAACGCCGGGATACAAGCAGTACTTC. Translating gives CASSSGQTPGYKQYF. The whole variable domain, filled in from reference TRBV5-1 and TRBJ2-7, reads KAGVTQTPRYLIKTRGQQVTLSCSPISGHRSVSWYQQTPGQGLQFLFEYFSETQRNKGNFPGRFSGRQFSNSRSEMNVSTLELGDSALYLCASSSGQTPGYKQYFGPGTRLTVT.